The 5 T cell receptor beta chains reported below all come from one sample, sequenced in a study of tumor-infiltrating lymphocytes in primary liver carcinoma. From roughly 0.5 ug total RNA, TCR beta cDNA was generated with a primer in the constant region. Generation of the TCR beta libraries relied on three nested multiplex PCR rounds using slightly modified ARM-PCR. Researchers ran the first two PCR rounds for around 10 cycles each with TRBV1-TRBV30 forward primers and a C-beta reverse primer. Each CDR3 protein gets one entry after TCRdb re-called the multiplex PCR reads with MiXCR. The table lists about 200,000 distinct CDR3 sequences, around 60% of them singletons. Both blood RNA, taken from unsorted whole blood, and germline DNA were extracted. Sequences were obtained from peripheral blood. The receptors originated from a woman in her fifties or sixties with primary liver carcinoma and hepatitis B virus infection.

The chain combines TRBV9 with TRBJ2-3; D not certain. CDR1 and CDR2 (germline): SGDLS, YYNGEE. Trimming left V 0 bases short and J 0 bases short, with 5 bases between. The CDR3 consists of 14 residues. CDR3 bases: TGTGCCAGCAGCGTAGATCAGAGCACAGATACGCAGTATTTT. This encodes CASSVDQSTDTQYF.

Remarks on this clonotype: A read error may be the cause here, since a much bigger clone is one base away. The CDR3 sequence: CASSQKTSYNEQFF. CDR3 sequence (DNA): TGTGCCAGCAGCCAAAAAACTAGCTACAATGAGCAGTTCTTC. The chain is built from TRBV14 and TRBJ2-1; D might be TRBD2 (5 bases). Germline loops: CDR1 SGHDN, CDR2 FVKESK. The V gene lost 2 bases and the J gene lost 3 bases, with 8 bases spanning the gap. The CDR3 totals 14 residues.

Many counts were recorded for this clonotype. The V call is TRBV6-2 or TRBV6-3, the J call TRBJ2-7; 10 bases fit TRBD2. V shed 6 bases, J shed 0 bases, and the junction held 14 bases outside the gene matches. The CDR3 runs to 18 residues. The germline gives CDR1 MNHEY, CDR2 SVGEGT. This CDR3 reads CASRPLAGSIKSSYEQYF. In nucleotides, the CDR3 is TGTGCCAGCAGACCACTAGCGGGATCGATTAAAAGCTCCTACGAGCAGTACTTC.

The chain has TRBV12-3 or TRBV12-4 and TRBJ2-1; D gene ambiguous. V lost 5 bases, J lost 7 bases, and 15 bases lay in between. The CDR3 loop spans 14 amino acids. The CDR3 coding sequence is TGTGCCAGCAGTCCCTGGGTAGTAGGTAATGAGCAGTTCTTC. As protein: CASSPWVVGNEQFF.

This clonotype has ten or more counts. This chain links TRBV5-5 with TRBJ2-5, with 11 bases fitting TRBD1. The CDR3 extends over 16 amino acids. V shed 4 bases, J shed 3 bases, and the junction held 8 bases outside the gene matches. CDR1 and CDR2 (germline): SGHKS, YYEKEE (reference sequence). The CDR3 reads CASSTRRDRGKETQYF. As DNA, the CDR3 is TGTGCCAGCAGCACTCGCCGGGACAGGGGGAAAGAGACCCAGTACTTC. The full variable domain, completed using reference TRBV5-5 and TRBJ2-5, is DAGVTQSPTHLIKTRGQQVTLRCSPISGHKSVSWYQQVLGQGPQFIFQYYEKEERGRGNFPDRFSARQFPNYSSELNVNALLLGDSALYLCASSTRRDRGKETQYFGPGTRLLVL.